These T cell receptor beta chains were read from a single sample in a study of metastatic and nonmetastatic thyroid tumors. TCRdb recomputed clones from the PCR reads via MiXCR. The sample includes 30,000 to 50,000 clones, approximately 15% of them seen just once. The sample taken for sequencing was blood. All receptors derive from a female donor with papillary thyroid cancer or a benign thyroid nodule (not recorded which). Some clones in this sample may be carry-over from other donors' samples. Both conserved end residues are part of each CDR3. D genes are given only for firm matches. Only part of the rows carry a size: once, few, many, or a class if the clone is expanded.

clone_size: many
j_call: TRBJ2-3
d_call: .
v_call: TRBV7-8
cdr3_nt: TGTGCCAGCAGCCAGAGTCGGATCGGGACAGATACGCAGTATTTT
cdr3_aa: CASSQSRIGTDTQYF

clone_size: few
j_call: TRBJ2-1
d_call: .
v_call: TRBV28
cdr3_nt: TGTGCCAGCAGTACGAATGAGCAGTTCTTC
cdr3_aa: CASSTNEQFF

clone_size: many
j_call: TRBJ2-1
d_call: .
v_call: TRBV30
cdr3_nt: TGTGCCTGGAGTGGGGACCCCAATGAGCAGTTCTTC
cdr3_aa: CAWSGDPNEQFF

clone_size: many
j_call: TRBJ2-3
d_call: .
v_call: TRBV6-5
cdr3_nt: TGTGCCAGCAGTCACTCACCGGGACTGAAAGATACGCAGTATTTT
cdr3_aa: CASSHSPGLKDTQYF

clone_size: many
j_call: TRBJ1-1
d_call: .
v_call: TRBV19
cdr3_nt: TGTGCCAGTAGTTTGGTCCGCGGGACTGAAGCTTTCTTT
cdr3_aa: CASSLVRGTEAFF

clone_size: many
j_call: TRBJ2-3
d_call: .
v_call: TRBV7-2
cdr3_nt: TGTGCCAGCAGCTCGAGCGGTACCACCTTCACAGATACGCAGTATTTT
cdr3_aa: CASSSSGTTFTDTQYF

clone_size: medium-sized
j_call: TRBJ1-2
d_call: .
v_call: TRBV28
cdr3_nt: TGTGCCAGCAGTGCTATTCCGACAGGAACCTATGGCTACACCTTC
cdr3_aa: CASSAIPTGTYGYTF

clone_size: many
j_call: TRBJ2-7
d_call: TRBD1
v_call: TRBV5-1
cdr3_nt: TGCGCCAGCAGCTTGGGGGACAGGGGATACGAGCAGTACTTC
cdr3_aa: CASSLGDRGYEQYF

clone_size: many
j_call: TRBJ1-2
d_call: TRBD1
v_call: TRBV27
cdr3_nt: TGTGCCAGCAGTAGTACCGGGGACAGGTCCAACTATGGCTACACCTTC
cdr3_aa: CASSSTGDRSNYGYTF

clone_size: .
j_call: TRBJ2-7
d_call: .
v_call: TRBV11-3
cdr3_nt: TGTGCCAGCAGCTTAGATTCGGTGATCGGGGAGCAGTACTTC
cdr3_aa: CASSLDSVIGEQYF

clone_size: few
j_call: TRBJ1-1
d_call: .
v_call: TRBV28
cdr3_nt: TGTGCCAGCAGCGCAGTACAGGACAACACTGAAGCTTTCTTT
cdr3_aa: CASSAVQDNTEAFF

clone_size: many
j_call: TRBJ1-6
d_call: .
v_call: TRBV18
cdr3_nt: TGTGCCAGCTCACCACGGGATGCCTATAATTCACCCCTCCACTTT
cdr3_aa: CASSPRDAYNSPLHF

clone_size: many
j_call: TRBJ1-2
d_call: .
v_call: TRBV11-2
cdr3_nt: TGTGCCAGCAGCGCCGCAGGGGTGTATGGCTACACCTTT
cdr3_aa: CASSAAGVYGYTF

clone_size: .
j_call: TRBJ2-1
d_call: .
v_call: TRBV28
cdr3_nt: TGTGCCAGCAGTCCCCCCGACTCCGTCGGTGAGCAGTTATTC
cdr3_aa: CASSPPDSVGEQLF

clone_size: many
j_call: TRBJ2-1
d_call: .
v_call: TRBV30
cdr3_nt: TGTGCCTGGAGTAAAGGGAACTACAATGAGCAGTTCTTC
cdr3_aa: CAWSKGNYNEQFF

clone_size: many
j_call: TRBJ2-7
d_call: .
v_call: TRBV27
cdr3_nt: TGTGCCAGCAGTCCCTCAGCTACCCACGAGCAGTACTTC
cdr3_aa: CASSPSATHEQYF

clone_size: .
j_call: TRBJ2-7
d_call: TRBD2
v_call: TRBV28
cdr3_nt: TGTGCCAGCAGCTCCGGGGGGGGATCCTACGAGCAGTACTTC
cdr3_aa: CASSSGGGSYEQYF

clone_size: many
j_call: TRBJ1-2
d_call: .
v_call: TRBV7-9
cdr3_nt: TGTGCCAGCAGCTTAGGCCCTCCAGGCTATGGCTACACCTTC
cdr3_aa: CASSLGPPGYGYTF

clone_size: .
j_call: TRBJ1-2
d_call: .
v_call: TRBV11-3
cdr3_nt: TGTGCCAGCAGCCCCGCGGGGGCGTACGACTATGGCTACACCTTC
cdr3_aa: CASSPAGAYDYGYTF

clone_size: few
j_call: TRBJ1-4
d_call: TRBD1
v_call: TRBV29-1
cdr3_nt: TGCAGCGTCATGGACAGGGCGAGTAATGAAAAACTGTTTTTT
cdr3_aa: CSVMDRASNEKLFF

clone_size: many
j_call: TRBJ2-1
d_call: TRBD2
v_call: TRBV6-1
cdr3_nt: TGTGCCAGCACCCCCCCCGGTAGCGGGAGTAGGAATGAGCAGTTCTTC
cdr3_aa: CASTPPGSGSRNEQFF

clone_size: many
j_call: TRBJ2-3
d_call: TRBD2
v_call: TRBV20-1
cdr3_nt: TGCAGTGCTACTAGCGGGAGCGTAGATACGCAGTATTTT
cdr3_aa: CSATSGSVDTQYF